This T cell receptor beta chain was identified during a study of cytomegalovirus exposure and HLA in healthy donors (dated by TCRdb to 2015 to 2018). About the investigation overall: According to a later analysis, the roughly 130 validation repertoires were produced on the same platform as the roughly 600 repertoires of the first cohort. The study combined high-throughput TCR immunosequencing, statistical association of individual TCRs with disease status, and machine learning to predict cytomegalovirus infection status. The study aimed to test whether cataloging public T cell receptors could reveal signatures of past pathogen exposure. Besides the first cohort of 666 subjects, a separate validation cohort made up of about 120 different subjects was used.

This clone was recorded once. This clone's antigen is unknown. No per-base quality is available; no much larger clone lies one base away. Libraries were built with the immunoSEQ multiplex PCR assay. In the authors' own workflow: A statistical classification framework was built for diagnosing cytomegalovirus status from the catalog of TCR beta chain sequences. TCRdb took over this immuneACCESS table, retaining in-frame rearrangements with V and J assigned. Such tables are incomplete; in checked studies, under half of the missing clones stem from an unresolved V gene, and the remainder is unexplained. That table furnishes V, J and clone size, whereas the DNA furnished D and trimming. For this sample there are roughly 190,000 clones; roughly 86% appear just once. The leading ten clones occupy 6.5% to 7.5% of the sample. CDR1 and CDR2, per the germline V gene, are SGDLS and YYNGEE. The CDR3 contains 15 residues, cysteine and phenylalanine counted. Solely the CDR3 DNA is kept, with 45 bases framed from the first base. The germline V end is reduced by 3 bases and the J end by 5 bases; junction bases left unmatched: 8.

The donors were included in the validation cohort of approximately 120 subjects, a group kept apart from the approximately 670-subject first cohort. General findings and caveats noted by the study authors: In a later analysis, TCRs clustered in the first cohort were found to also tend to co-occur in the 100 to 150 validation repertoires, with approximately 95% of cluster scores above 0. Most TCR sequences were seen in very few donors, while some public TCRs were found in many individuals. The validation cohort had no HLA typing available for a later analysis, so co-occurrence within that cohort was assessed over all 120 or so repertoires. According to the authors, the approach could potentially be generalized to other disease states and immunological phenotypes. Three of the identified cytomegalovirus-associated TCR beta chains were confirmed in vitro to be specific for cytomegalovirus antigens. In both the original and validation cohorts, the classifier was reported to diagnose cytomegalovirus status with high specificity and sensitivity. In the study, about 150 TCR beta chains were listed as associated with cytomegalovirus.

The sample taken for sequencing was PBMCs. The TCR was taken from a man under 40 in good health and CMV-seropositive. The chain joins TRBV9 to TRBJ1-5; TRBD1 aligns with 7 central bases. Read as DNA, the sequence is TGTGCCAGCAGCGCCGACAGGGATCTGGATCAGCCCCAGCATTTT. Translation gives CASSADRDLDQPQHF.